The sequence of this T cell receptor (beta chain) was determined in a study of CD8 T cells in Susac syndrome (dated by TCRdb to the late 2010s). Context from the whole study: Among the sequenced Susac syndrome patients, over five had clinically active disease and eight were in clinical remission. At the time of blood withdrawal, Susac syndrome patients were either therapy-naive, taking corticosteroids (with some also receiving IVIg), or on IVIg alone. Whether CD8+ T cell activation and differentiation in Susac syndrome was antigen driven was tested using repertoire sequencing.

On this clonotype itself: Its antigen is currently not known. The sample holds no much larger clone one base away, and base qualities are not on file.

Sequences SEHNR (CDR1) and FQNEAQ (CDR2) are obtained from the germline V gene (reference sequence). The CDR3 runs 12 amino acids, cysteine and phenylalanine included. CDR3 DNA is the only sequence kept; it has 36 bases, read in frame from the first base. V is shortened by 5 bases, J by 5 bases, and the region joining them spans 9 bases. Peripheral blood CD8+ and CD4+ T cells from healthy donors, Susac syndrome patients and multiple sclerosis patients were profiled by high-throughput TCR beta sequencing. Susac syndrome patients met recently defined diagnostic criteria for definite or probable disease. Bulk CD8+ and CD4+ T cells were purified by magnetic negative isolation, while CD8+ TEMRA cells were enriched using FACS. Blood was collected in EDTA tubes and processed within 24 hours, with PBMCs isolated through density gradient centrifugation. PBMCs intended for TCR sequencing were cryopreserved in liquid nitrogen and thawed later in a water bath at 37 degrees C. Purity of sorted or isolated CD4+, CD8+ and CD8+ TEMRA cells was at least 90%.

Summary of the overall study and its limitations: The CD4+ T cell repertoire of patients with Susac syndrome showed no detectable clonal expansion. The number of individuals in the TCR sequencing and HLA analysis was acknowledged as relatively small.

RNA was extracted with the RNeasy kit and roughly 0.5 to 1 ug was reverse transcribed using random hexamers. The immunoSEQ multiplex PCR assay, which covers 54 Vbeta and 13 Jbeta segments, was used to amplify TCR beta CDR3 regions. PCR amplification bias was corrected using a synthetic template baseline for primer optimization and computational correction. In the original analysis: Reads were annotated to V, D and J genes according to IMGT and were analyzed with immunoSEQ Analyzer, with only productive sequences retained. Clonality was calculated as one minus the Shannon entropy normalized by log2 of the number of productive unique sequences. For each patient and control, public and private clones were evaluated within the 100 most prevalent clones. Clones were defined as Susac-specific when absent from the healthy and MS cohorts, from approximately 1,100 published viral clones and from other ImmuneACCESS disease sequences. TCRdb handled the public reads itself, with Q25 trimming in fastp and clone calling in MiXCR, and kept productive beta chains. For every CDR3 protein sequence, its rows merge into one entry that carries the most common genes and DNA. The V and J calls shown here were made by TCRdb, not taken from the authors' results. The sample yields under 150,000 distinct CDR3 sequences; more than 90% were counted once. The ten largest clonotypes hold over 0.065% of the sample.

This sequence originates from a human donor with Susac syndrome. The chain couples TRBV7-9 to TRBJ1-2; the D gene assignment is ambiguous. Sequenced sample: CD4+ T cells from PBMCs. CDR3 region: CASSVTDYGYTF. The bases are TGTGCCAGCAGCGTGACTGATTATGGCTACACCTTC.